This T cell receptor beta chain was captured by sequencing in a study of OX40 agonist ivuxolimab in advanced cancers. The assay was immunoSEQ multiplex PCR, and TCRdb's table has in-frame clones only and misses some. The table shows about 59,000 clones, with around 87% occurring only once. The sequence was obtained from an adult with an advanced solid tumor such as melanoma, head and neck, liver or kidney cancer. The sample was CD4+ or CD8+ T cells sorted from blood, taken in a trial of the OX40 agonist ivuxolimab.

The CDR3 loop is CASSLVLAVYEQYF. The CDR3 nucleotides are TGTGCCAGCAGCTTAGTATTAGCGGTCTACGAGCAGTACTTC. The chain links TRBV7-2 to TRBJ2-7; D may be TRBD2 (6 bases). Germline V lookup: CDR1 SGHTA, CDR2 FQGNSA. Trimming shortened V by 1 base and J by 3 bases, and 10 bases separated the two germline ends. This CDR3 contains 14 residues.